This T cell receptor beta chain was captured by sequencing in a study of beta chain features in type 1 diabetes. The CDR3 is 13 amino acids. V was clipped by 6 bases and J by 4 bases; unmatched bases: 2. CDR1 and CDR2 (germline): MRHNA, SNTAGT. Every bit of the isolated RNA underwent reverse transcription, so sequencing read expressed TCRB transcripts. The repertoire was sequenced with immunoSEQ multiplex PCR; TCRdb's copy has only in-frame clones and lacks some. The table has 150,000 to 200,000 clones, about 13% seen once. The collection from each donor was one heparinised blood draw averaging roughly 100 mL.

This sequence joins TRBV6-4 and TRBJ2-5, with 10 positions matching TRBD1. The sample consisted of central memory CD4+ T cells from blood. This TCR was recovered from a woman between 18 and 29 years old in good health. CDR3 in amino acids: CASRRTGGETQYF. As DNA, the CDR3 is TGTGCCAGCAGAAGGACAGGGGGAGAGACCCAGTACTTC.